This T cell receptor beta chain comes out of a study of cytomegalovirus exposure and HLA in healthy donors. About the study: The 100 to 150 validation repertoires and the approximately 700 first-cohort repertoires shared a platform, a later analysis reported. Broader study findings: The study recorded 150 to 200 TCR beta chains that were cytomegalovirus-associated.

As to this clone: Its antigen is as yet unknown.

TCRdb keeps only in-frame clones here, not all; method: immunoSEQ multiplex PCR. The sample consists of about 71,000 clones, around 93% of them appearing once. The study drew the donors from its approximately 120-subject validation cohort, separate from the approximately 690-subject first cohort. Germline lookup yields CDR1 MNHEY and CDR2 SMNVEV (reference sequence). V gave up 8 bases and J gave up 1 base, with 8 bases separating them. The CDR3 is 13 residues long. This chain connects TRBV27 to TRBJ2-2; D is perhaps TRBD1 (5 bases). What was sequenced was PBMCs. The TCR was taken from a woman younger than 30 in good health and CMV-seronegative. CDR3 nucleotide sequence: TGTGCCAGCTTTGGACAGAACACCGGGGAGCTGTTTTTT. This sequence encodes CASFGQNTGELFF.